The T cell receptor beta chain described here comes from a study of shared clonotypes between healthy human individuals. When samples were unsorted, some 90 million PBMCs were used for genomic DNA. V lost 5 bases and J lost 6; bases outside the gene matches: 7. This CDR3 region has 14 residues. Germline CDR1 reads SEHNR; CDR2 reads FQNEAQ (reference sequence). Deep level was the assay's run setting. Bulk PBMC genomic DNA spanned ten immunoSEQ deep plates. In the original processing: ImmunoSEQ output held junction-only sequences without quality scores, so filtering differed. Method: immunoSEQ multiplex PCR; TCRdb's copy keeps in-frame clones and lacks some. The DNA was the basis for D and trimming; V, J and clone size are from that table. The profile shows roughly 500,000 clones, around four fifths of them singletons.

The chain carries TRBV7-9 and TRBJ2-1; 7 bases line up with TRBD1. The sequence was obtained from a middle-aged woman in good health. Some clones in this sample may be carry-over from other donors' samples. The sequenced sample consisted of PBMCs. The CDR3: CASSRHQGVNEQFF. The CDR3 coding sequence is TGTGCCAGCAGCCGACACCAGGGGGTCAATGAGCAGTTCTTC.